This TCR beta chain was captured by sequencing in a study of blood T cell repertoires in COVID-19. Whole-study context: Researchers got acute and convalescent COVID-19 samples from the United States, Italy and Spain. T cells, B-cell-depleted T cells, or PBMCs provided the cDNA or gDNA that served as material.

This clone was detected only a few times. Trimming removed 7 bases from V and 4 bases from J, with 13 bases in between. The CDR3 extends over 13 amino acids. CDR1 and CDR2 from the germline V gene are MDHEN and SYDVKM. In the original workflow: It was from reference gene primer amplification that nucleated cell counts were estimated. The protocol was immunoSEQ multiplex PCR, while the TCRdb copy is restricted to in-frame clones and leaves out a portion. V, J and clone size were drawn from that table, and D and trimming were deduced from the DNA. The table has over 200,000 clones, 83% seen once. J is TRBJ1-2 and V is TRBV28, with TRBD1 as a possible D gene (5 bases). This sequence originates from a woman aged 25 to 45 with COVID-19, enrolled during active disease. The sample was peripheral blood. CDR3 region: CASTLGGGYGYTF. In DNA form, the CDR3 reads TGTGCCAGCACCCTCGGGGGGGGCTATGGCTACACCTTC.